This T cell receptor (beta chain) was retrieved from a study of CD8+CD57+ T cells in acquired aplastic anemia. This clonotype has a handful of counts. The authors sequenced patients whose flow cytometry had shown CD8+CD57+ cell expansion. The study profiled TCR beta VDJ and CDR3 using genomic DNA as template. TCRdb re-derived calls from the reads in MiXCR, one entry per CDR3 protein. The table includes about 160,000 distinct CDR3 sequences, about two thirds detected once. The V gene lost 11 bases and the J gene lost 7 bases, with 11 bases spanning the gap. Per the germline V gene, CDR1 is SEHNR and CDR2 is FQNEAQ (reference sequence). The CDR3 consists of 10 residues.

Sequencing input: sorted CD4+, CD8+, or CD8+CD57+ T cells (not recorded which) from PBMCs. The clonotype was recovered from a human donor with aplastic anemia. The genes are TRBV7-9 and TRBJ1-1; D not resolved. The CDR3 DNA is TGTGCCCGAGGGCTGGGTGAAGCTTTCTTT. This codes for CARGLGEAFF.